This T cell receptor beta chain was sequenced for a study of blood T cell repertoires in COVID-19. Study-level background: Both acute and convalescent COVID-19 samples were obtained from the United States, Italy and Spain.

TCRdb's copy holds only in-frame clones and misses some; the assay was immunoSEQ multiplex PCR. The table lists more than 95,000 clones, about four fifths of them singletons. After removal of 5 bases from V and 9 bases from J, the junction contained 6 bases not matched to a gene. CDR1 is LNHNV and CDR2 is YYDKDF in the germline V gene (reference sequence). This CDR3 is 13 amino acids long. This TCR was sampled from an elderly man with acute or convalescent COVID-19. V gene TRBV15 combines with J gene TRBJ2-1; 8 bases match TRBD2. Sequences were obtained from peripheral blood. CDR3 sequence: CATSGTRVAEQFF. CDR3 bases: TGTGCCACCAGCGGGACTAGGGTTGCTGAGCAGTTCTTC.